These T cell receptor beta chains were read from a single sample in a study of T-cell memory formation after mild COVID-19. TCRdb reprocessed the 5' RACE reads with MiXCR, giving one entry per CDR3 protein. The table lists roughly 29,000 distinct CDR3 sequences, more than 10% of them singletons. Material: PBMCs or a T cell subset sorted from them (not recorded which). These receptors all stem from an adult woman who had mild COVID-19 (a few samples of this study predate the infection). Cell type and time point are not known. Each CDR3 is given with its conserved first and last residue. Fields, in order: V gene, J gene, clone size, D gene, CDR3 protein, CDR3 DNA. The D gene is left open where the match is weak. Size tells how often a clone was seen (once, few, many) or the class of an expanded clone, and some rows leave it out.

v_call: TRBV5-1
j_call: TRBJ2-2
clone_size: many
d_call: NA
cdr3_aa: CASSLLNVETVRAGELFF
cdr3_nt: TGCGCCAGCAGCTTGCTGAATGTGGAGACAGTTCGTGCCGGGGAGCTGTTTTTT

v_call: TRBV7-6
j_call: TRBJ2-7
clone_size: many
d_call: TRBD1
cdr3_aa: CASSLAQGVRTYEQYF
cdr3_nt: TGTGCCAGCAGCTTAGCCCAGGGGGTACGAACCTACGAGCAGTACTTC

v_call: TRBV11-1
j_call: TRBJ1-2
clone_size: many
d_call: TRBD1
cdr3_aa: CASSLRTGTKYLYGYTF
cdr3_nt: TGTGCCAGCAGCCTCCGGACAGGGACCAAATACCTCTATGGCTACACCTTC

v_call: TRBV3-1
j_call: TRBJ2-1
clone_size: many
d_call: NA
cdr3_aa: CASSQGGGQQFF
cdr3_nt: TGTGCCAGCAGCCAAGGGGGGGGGCAGCAGTTCTTC

v_call: TRBV7-2
j_call: TRBJ2-7
clone_size: many
d_call: NA
cdr3_aa: CASRSDATHYVEQYF
cdr3_nt: TGTGCCAGCAGATCAGACGCTACTCACTACGTAGAGCAGTACTTC

v_call: TRBV6-5
j_call: TRBJ2-7
clone_size: NA
d_call: NA
cdr3_aa: CASSSGTPTGEQYF
cdr3_nt: TGTGCCAGCAGCTCCGGGACACCTACGGGGGAGCAGTACTTC

v_call: TRBV7-9
j_call: TRBJ2-7
clone_size: many
d_call: NA
cdr3_aa: CASSFSTDYEQYF
cdr3_nt: TGTGCCAGCAGCTTTTCGACGGACTACGAGCAGTACTTC

v_call: TRBV11-2
j_call: TRBJ1-6
clone_size: NA
d_call: TRBD1
cdr3_aa: CASSSVRDRVDSPLHF
cdr3_nt: TGTGCCAGCAGCTCTGTCCGGGACAGGGTTGATTCACCCCTCCACTTT

v_call: TRBV5-4
j_call: TRBJ1-4
clone_size: NA
d_call: NA
cdr3_aa: CASSLNPGPSEKLFF
cdr3_nt: TGTGCCAGCAGCCTTAATCCGGGACCAAGTGAAAAACTGTTTTTT

v_call: TRBV4-1
j_call: TRBJ2-5
clone_size: NA
d_call: NA
cdr3_aa: CASSQDGGVQETQYF
cdr3_nt: TGCGCCAGCAGCCAAGATGGGGGAGTGCAAGAGACCCAGTACTTC

v_call: TRBV30
j_call: TRBJ2-1
clone_size: many
d_call: TRBD2
cdr3_aa: CAWSTGLAGLNEQFF
cdr3_nt: TGTGCCTGGAGTACCGGACTAGCGGGATTGAATGAGCAGTTCTTC

v_call: TRBV9
j_call: TRBJ2-5
clone_size: many
d_call: TRBD2
cdr3_aa: CASSVASGGAGETQYF
cdr3_nt: TGTGCCAGCAGCGTAGCTAGCGGGGGGGCCGGGGAGACCCAGTACTTC

v_call: TRBV3-1
j_call: TRBJ2-3
clone_size: many
d_call: NA
cdr3_aa: CASSHGSTDTQYF
cdr3_nt: TGTGCCAGCAGCCACGGGAGTACAGATACGCAGTATTTT

v_call: TRBV18
j_call: TRBJ2-1
clone_size: many
d_call: NA
cdr3_aa: CASSTPHNEQFF
cdr3_nt: TGTGCCAGCTCGACCCCCCACAATGAGCAGTTCTTC

v_call: TRBV14
j_call: TRBJ1-2
clone_size: many
d_call: NA
cdr3_aa: CASSPWGGGYTF
cdr3_nt: TGTGCCAGCAGCCCCTGGGGTGGCGGCTACACCTTC

v_call: TRBV7-2
j_call: TRBJ2-3
clone_size: many
d_call: TRBD2
cdr3_aa: CASSPRLAGTDTQYF
cdr3_nt: TGTGCCAGCAGCCCTCGACTAGCGGGGACAGATACGCAGTATTTT

v_call: TRBV3-1
j_call: TRBJ2-6
clone_size: many
d_call: TRBD1
cdr3_aa: CASSPFGRGRTGANVLTF
cdr3_nt: TGTGCCAGCAGCCCCTTTGGCAGGGGGCGGACTGGGGCCAACGTCCTGACTTTC

v_call: TRBV5-1
j_call: TRBJ1-2
clone_size: many
d_call: TRBD1
cdr3_aa: CASSFSTGDNGYTF
cdr3_nt: TGCGCCAGCAGCTTCTCCACAGGGGACAACGGCTACACCTTC

v_call: TRBV6-5
j_call: TRBJ2-1
clone_size: once
d_call: TRBD2
cdr3_aa: CASRPRTSGGYSYNEQFF
cdr3_nt: TGTGCCAGCAGACCGCGGACTAGCGGCGGTTACTCCTACAATGAGCAGTTCTTC

v_call: TRBV20-1
j_call: TRBJ2-1
clone_size: many
d_call: TRBD2
cdr3_aa: CSARDWRKPTSGKSYNEQFF
cdr3_nt: TGCAGTGCTAGAGATTGGCGTAAACCGACTAGCGGGAAGTCCTACAATGAGCAGTTCTTC

v_call: TRBV19
j_call: TRBJ2-7
clone_size: few
d_call: NA
cdr3_aa: CASSILAQSYEQYF
cdr3_nt: TGTGCCAGTAGTATCTTGGCCCAGAGCTACGAGCAGTACTTC

v_call: TRBV3-1
j_call: TRBJ1-3
clone_size: many
d_call: NA
cdr3_aa: CASSHESGTLGNTIYF
cdr3_nt: TGTGCCAGCAGCCACGAATCCGGGACACTAGGAAACACCATATATTTT

v_call: TRBV14
j_call: TRBJ1-4
clone_size: many
d_call: NA
cdr3_aa: CASSQGVTAATKKLFF
cdr3_nt: TGTGCCAGCAGCCAAGGAGTAACAGCCGCTACGAAAAAACTGTTTTTT

v_call: TRBV15
j_call: TRBJ2-1
clone_size: once
d_call: TRBD2
cdr3_aa: CATSTGGGTSGSLEQFF
cdr3_nt: TGTGCCACCAGCACCGGCGGTGGGACTAGCGGGAGTCTTGAGCAGTTCTTC